A single sample is the source of the 32 T cell receptor beta chains below, sequenced in a study of T cell responses to AZD1222 COVID-19 vaccine. The assay was immunoSEQ multiplex PCR, and TCRdb's table has in-frame clones only and misses some. The table records about 130,000 clones, 85% of them present only once. Sequenced here: peripheral blood, sampled 28 days after the second dose of the MenACWY control vaccine. The receptors were gathered from an adult who received the MenACWY meningococcal vaccine as a control.

This clone showed up just a few times. The gene calls are TRBV5-5 and TRBJ2-1, with a weak D call TRBD2 (5 bases). CDR1 is SGHKS and CDR2 is YYEKEE in the germline V gene (reference sequence). Deletions cut 6 bases from V and 0 bases from J, with 16 bases between. The CDR3 sequence is 16 residues long. The CDR3 region is CASKEGGRSSYNEQFF. The CDR3 DNA reads TGTGCCAGCAAAGAGGGCGGGCGAAGCTCCTACAATGAGCAGTTCTTC.

This chain links TRBV19 with TRBJ1-6; 9 nucleotides line up with TRBD1. CDR1 is LNHDA and CDR2 is SQIVND in the germline V gene (reference sequence). The CDR3 is 16 residues long. V lost 7 bases to trimming and J lost 2 bases; unmatched junction nucleotides: 6. The CDR3 spells CASKGDRAPYNSPLHF. The CDR3 DNA sequence: TGTGCCAGTAAGGGGGACAGGGCCCCCTATAATTCACCCCTCCACTTT.

This chain links TRBV28 with TRBJ1-1, with TRBD1 matching 9 bases. The CDR3 length is 15 residues. CDR1 MDHEN and CDR2 SYDVKM come from the germline V gene. The junction had 8 bases not matched to a gene; V was cut back by 5 bases and J by 4 bases. The DNA of the CDR3 is TGTGCCAGCAGTCCGGCGACAGGGGGTACCACTGAAGCTTTCTTT. Its translation is CASSPATGGTTEAFF. The complete variable domain, with remaining parts taken from reference TRBV28 and TRBJ1-1, reads DVKVTQSSRYLVKRTGEKVFLECVQDMDHENMFWYRQDPGLGLRLIYFSYDVKMKEKGDIPEGYSVSREKKERFSLILESASTNQTSMYLCASSPATGGTTEAFFGQGTRLTVV.

Only one count was recorded for this clone. CDR3 in amino acids: CAIADRLGRAQHF. For the CDR3, the DNA is TGTGCCATCGCGGACAGGTTGGGAAGAGCCCAGCATTTT. This chain connects TRBV24-1 to TRBJ1-5; 7 positions agree with TRBD1. CDR3 size: 13 residues. Unmatched junction bases numbered 14, after V lost 11 bases and J lost 11 bases. The germline gives CDR1 KGHDR, CDR2 SFDVKD.

In its sample, this clone was seen once. This sequence joins TRBV19 and TRBJ1-3; a weak D match, TRBD1 (5 bases). CDR1 LNHDA and CDR2 SQIVND come from the germline V gene (reference sequence). Trimming removed 0 bases at V and 6 bases at J, with 9 bases between. This CDR3 has 14 residues. This CDR3 reads CASSIDPGTNTIYF. DNA of the CDR3: TGTGCCAGTAGTATAGACCCGGGGACAAACACCATATATTTT.

The sample holds one count of this clone. The rearrangement uses TRBV7-6 and TRBJ2-7, with TRBD1 as a possible D gene (6 bases). Deletions cut 4 bases from V and 8 bases from J, with 18 bases between. Per the germline V gene, CDR1 is SGHVS and CDR2 is FNYEAQ. The CDR3 covers 14 residues. CDR3 DNA: TGTGCCAGCAGCTCAAACCGGGACACCGCCAAGCAGTACTTC. It yields the protein CASSSNRDTAKQYF. Combining the CDR3 with reference TRBV7-6 and TRBJ2-7 gives the whole variable domain GAGVSQSPRYKVTKRGQDVALRCDPISGHVSLYWYRQALGQGPEFLTYFNYEAQQDKSGLPNDRFSAERPEGSISTLTIQRTEQRDSAMYRCASSSNRDTAKQYFGPGTRLTVT.

The table lists this clone with a count of one. The chain joins TRBV5-1 to TRBJ2-7, with D possibly TRBD2 on 5 matching bases. The V and J ends lost 0 bases and 6 bases respectively, with 13 bases between them. This CDR3 has 14 residues. CDR1 is SGHRS, CDR2 YFSETQ, per germline. This CDR3 reads CASSLVQEAGEQYF. The DNA for the CDR3 is TGCGCCAGCAGCTTGGTCCAGGAGGCGGGCGAGCAGTACTTC.

This clone came up once. This rearrangement joins TRBV7-2 to TRBJ2-7; TRBD1 aligns across 7 bases. V lost 3 bases, J lost 0 bases, and 2 bases stayed unmatched. The CDR3 consists of 14 residues. Germline values: CDR1 SGHTA, CDR2 FQGNSA. The CDR3 protein is CASSFRDSSYEQYF. The CDR3 nucleotides are TGTGCCAGCAGCTTCCGGGACAGCTCCTACGAGCAGTACTTC.

This chain connects TRBV5-1 to TRBJ1-4; perhaps TRBD1 as D (6 bases). V shed 1 base and J shed 7 bases, with 11 bases lying between them. The CDR3 spans 14 residues. CDR1 is SGHRS and CDR2 is YFSETQ in the germline V gene. The CDR3, as DNA: TGCGCCAGCAGCTTGAGGGGGGGAGGTGAAAAACTGTTTTTT. Its protein product is CASSLRGGGEKLFF.

This clone occurred once. The gene calls are TRBV19 and TRBJ2-7; 9 nucleotides line up with TRBD2. Germline V gene data show CDR1 as LNHDA and CDR2 as SQIVND (reference sequence). The CDR3 has 13 residues. Losses at the gene ends were 5 bases for V and 7 bases for J; bases not matched to a gene: 6. The chain's CDR3 is CASSFAGGREQYF. The CDR3 DNA sequence: TGTGCCAGTAGTTTCGCGGGAGGGCGAGAGCAGTACTTC.

This chain joins TRBV11-2 and TRBJ1-1; D might be TRBD1 (5 bases). Germline V gene lookup returns CDR1 SGHAT and CDR2 FQNNGV. V was clipped by 6 bases and J by 1 base, with 9 bases between them. This CDR3 contains 13 residues. The CDR3 nucleotides read TGTGCCAGCAGTCTCCAGGGGAACACTGAAGCTTTCTTT. This encodes CASSLQGNTEAFF.

This clone was seen only a few times. The chain has TRBV12-3 or TRBV12-4 and TRBJ1-1; D remains ambiguous. The CDR3 loop spans 13 amino acids. V gave up 6 bases and J gave up 5 bases, with 13 bases separating them. The CDR3 sequence is CASRLTMETEAFF. CDR3 nucleotide sequence: TGTGCCAGCAGACTGACCATGGAAACTGAAGCTTTCTTT.

The J gene is TRBJ2-1, the V gene TRBV6-6, with D hard to call. The CDR3 runs to 14 residues. Germline V gives CDR1 MNHNY, CDR2 SVGAGI (reference sequence). Between the trimmed V and J ends, which lost 0 bases and 10 bases, there was a span of 13 bases. The CDR3 nucleotides read TGTGCCAGCAGTTACTCGAGGCGAGCATCGGAGCAGTTCTTC. Its translation: CASSYSRRASEQFF.

The rearrangement links TRBV7-3 to TRBJ1-2, with D perhaps TRBD1 (5 bases). V lost 1 base to trimming and J lost 4 bases, with 19 bases between them. This CDR3 contains 17 residues. Per the germline V gene, CDR1 is SGHTA and CDR2 is FQGTGA. This CDR3 reads CASSLRAAGRAPYGYTF. The CDR3 nucleotides are TGTGCCAGCAGCTTAAGGGCCGCGGGCAGGGCACCCTATGGCTACACCTTC.

The chain links TRBV7-8 to TRBJ1-3; D might be TRBD1 (6 bases). The V end was cut by 4 bases, the J end by 4 bases, with 11 bases between. The germline V gene encodes CDR1 SGHVS and CDR2 FQNEAQ. The CDR3 length is 14 residues. The CDR3 DNA follows: TGTGCCAGCAGCTCACCGGGACACGGAAACACCATATATTTT. This encodes CASSSPGHGNTIYF.

The gene calls are TRBV5-8 and TRBJ2-6; D call uncertain. Germline V lookup: CDR1 SGHTS, CDR2 YDEGEE. V shed 4 bases and J shed 2 bases, with 10 bases lying between them. CDR3 length equals 15 residues. The CDR3 reads CASSPPGPGANVLTF. The CDR3 DNA follows: TGTGCCAGCAGCCCCCCGGGTCCTGGGGCCAACGTCCTGACTTTC. The full variable domain, with the rest looked up from reference TRBV5-8 and TRBJ2-6, is EAGVTQSPTHLIKTRGQQATLRCSPISGHTSVYWYQQALGLGLQFLLWYDEGEERNRGNFPPRFSGRQFPNYSSELNVNALELEDSALYLCASSPPGPGANVLTFGAGSRLTVL.

The chain uses TRBV5-1 and TRBJ1-3; D is undetermined. This CDR3 is built from 13 residues. In germline, CDR1 is SGHRS, CDR2 YFSETQ. The V end was cut by 4 bases, the J end by 0 bases, with 5 bases between. CDR3 residues: CASSDISGNTIYF. The DNA for the CDR3 is TGCGCCAGCAGCGACATCTCTGGAAACACCATATATTTT. The whole variable domain, remainder taken from reference TRBV5-1 and TRBJ1-3, is KAGVTQTPRYLIKTRGQQVTLSCSPISGHRSVSWYQQTPGQGLQFLFEYFSETQRNKGNFPGRFSGRQFSNSRSEMNVSTLELGDSALYLCASSDISGNTIYFGEGSWLTVV.

This clone showed up just once. A much bigger clone sits one base away, suggesting this may be a read error. The chain recombines TRBV7-2 with TRBJ2-1; D is unresolved. Germline V lookup: CDR1 SGHTA, CDR2 FQGNSA. Trimming removed 3 bases at V and 0 bases at J, with 6 bases between. CDR3 length: 14 residues. The CDR3 bases are TGTGCCAGCAGCTTCCTGGGCTCCTACAATGAGCAGTTCTTC. Translation gives CASSFLGSYNEQFF.

This clone was counted a few times. This rearrangement joins TRBV11-3 to TRBJ1-1, with D maybe TRBD1 (5 bases). The germline V gene encodes CDR1 SGHNT and CDR2 YENEEA. Trimming stripped 1 base from V and 4 bases from J, with 10 bases between. The CDR3 spans 14 residues. The DNA of the CDR3 is TGTGCCAGCAGCTTAGTGGCGACAGCCACTGAAGCTTTCTTT. Protein: CASSLVATATEAFF.

V and J are TRBV5-1 and TRBJ2-2, with 13 bases fitting TRBD2. CDR3 length: 16 residues. V trimming: 4 bases; J trimming: 7 bases; junction bases outside the gene matches: 7. Germline V gene data show CDR1 as SGHRS and CDR2 as YFSETQ. CDR3 region: CASSHGLAGAGGELFF. The CDR3 DNA reads TGCGCCAGCAGCCACGGACTAGCGGGAGCGGGCGGGGAGCTGTTTTTT.

The V gene is TRBV6-1, the J gene TRBJ1-4; weak D call: TRBD1 (5 bases). The ends were cut back, 4 bases at V and 8 bases at J, with 17 bases in the middle. In germline, CDR1 is MNHNS, CDR2 SASEGT. CDR3 length equals 15 residues. The CDR3 loop reads CASSVRGTGDEKLFF. CDR3 nucleotide sequence: TGTGCCAGCAGTGTACGGGGTACCGGGGACGAAAAACTGTTTTTT.

The genes are TRBV27 and TRBJ1-5; 7 bases line up with TRBD1. Germline lookup yields CDR1 MNHEY and CDR2 SMNVEV (reference sequence). V was clipped by 2 bases and J by 5 bases; unmatched bases: 3. This CDR3 is 14 amino acids long. CDR3 DNA: TGTGCCAGCAGTTTAGGACAGGAATATCAGCCCCAGCATTTT. Translating it yields CASSLGQEYQPQHF.

The gene calls are TRBV4-3 and TRBJ2-2; 10 bases map to TRBD1. CDR1 is LGHNA and CDR2 is YSLEER in the germline V gene. V dropped 3 bases and J dropped 4; count of bases not matched to a gene: 2. This CDR3 contains 15 residues. The DNA of the CDR3 is TGCGCCAGCAGCCATAGGACAGGGGGCACCGGGGAGCTGTTTTTT. It encodes CASSHRTGGTGELFF.

This clone was recorded a few times. This chain uses TRBV24-1 with TRBJ2-2; TRBD1 matches at 7 bases. Trimming cost V 5 bases and J 4 bases; bases outside gene matches: 6. In germline, CDR1 is KGHDR, CDR2 SFDVKD. This CDR3 has 15 amino acids. The chain's CDR3 is CATSGLDRSTGELFF. For the CDR3, the DNA is TGTGCCACCAGTGGTCTGGACAGGAGCACCGGGGAGCTGTTTTTT.

The gene calls are TRBV6-5 and TRBJ1-6; no firm D call. CDR1 and CDR2 from the germline V gene are MNHEY and SVGAGI. V was clipped by 6 bases and J by 8 bases, with 11 bases between them. There are 13 residues in the CDR3. The CDR3 DNA sequence: TGTGCCAGCAGCGTCAATTGGGATTCACCCCTCCACTTT. This gives the protein CASSVNWDSPLHF.

The chain recombines TRBV10-3 with TRBJ1-2; 12 positions match TRBD1. The J segment lost 4 bases and the V segment lost 3 bases, leaving 12 bases of the junction unmatched. Per the germline V gene, CDR1 is ENHRY and CDR2 is SYGVKD. The CDR3 consists of 18 residues. The CDR3: CAISEGGDRGLRVYGYTF. The CDR3, as DNA: TGTGCCATCAGTGAAGGTGGGGACAGGGGGCTAAGGGTCTATGGCTACACCTTC.

The chain recombines TRBV5-5 with TRBJ1-3, with 10 bases fitting TRBD1. The CDR3 has 16 amino acids. V shed 4 bases, J shed 0 bases, and the junction held 4 bases outside the gene matches. Germline-derived CDR1 and CDR2 are SGHKS and YYEKEE (reference sequence). The CDR3 region is CASSQGQGSSGNTIYF. CDR3 bases: TGTGCCAGCAGCCAGGGACAGGGGAGCTCTGGAAACACCATATATTTT.

The chain uses TRBV3-1 (or the pseudogene TRBV3-2) and TRBJ1-5, with D hard to call. Germline lookup yields CDR1 LGHDT and CDR2 YNNKEL (reference sequence). The germline V and J ends were trimmed by 4 bases and 1 base, with 2 bases remaining between them. The CDR3 is 12 amino acids. The CDR3 loop is CASSRSNQPQHF. In DNA form, the CDR3 reads TGTGCCAGCAGCCGGAGCAATCAGCCCCAGCATTTT.

The chain recombines TRBV3-1 (or the pseudogene TRBV3-2) with TRBJ2-4; D call uncertain. V lost 2 bases and J 0 bases, leaving 26 bases between the germline ends. The germline CDR1 and CDR2 sequences are LGHDT and YNNKEL (reference sequence). The CDR3 is 21 amino acids. CDR3 sequence: CASSQIVGRRCDSLAKNIQYF. The CDR3 DNA reads TGTGCCAGCAGCCAAATTGTAGGCAGACGTTGCGATTCGTTAGCCAAAAACATTCAGTACTTC.

The chain couples TRBV7-9 to TRBJ2-7; TRBD1 or TRBD2 may be the D gene (5 bases each). The ends were cut back, 3 bases at V and 2 bases at J, with 20 bases in the middle. Germline CDR1 reads SEHNR; CDR2 reads FQNEAQ (reference sequence). There are 17 residues in the CDR3. The CDR3 region is CASSFWDDGMRAYEQYF. The CDR3 nucleotides read TGTGCCAGCAGCTTCTGGGACGATGGTATGAGGGCCTACGAGCAGTACTTC.

This sequence joins TRBV7-2 and TRBJ2-2; 9 bases are a match to TRBD1. V dropped 1 base and J dropped 3; count of bases not matched to a gene: 3. Per germline, CDR1 SGHTA and CDR2 FQGNSA. This CDR3 has 16 residues. The CDR3 here is CASSLEGQGYTGELFF. As DNA, the CDR3 is TGTGCCAGCAGCTTAGAGGGACAGGGATACACCGGGGAGCTGTTTTTT.

This chain links TRBV6-5 with TRBJ2-2; 11 bases are a match to TRBD2. Unmatched junction bases numbered 4, after V lost 5 bases and J lost 5 bases. The length of the CDR3 is 15 residues. Germline V lookup: CDR1 MNHEY, CDR2 SVGAGI. CDR3 sequence reads: CASSRLAGRTGELFF. CDR3 nucleotide sequence: TGTGCCAGCAGTCGACTAGCGGGGCGAACCGGGGAGCTGTTTTTT.